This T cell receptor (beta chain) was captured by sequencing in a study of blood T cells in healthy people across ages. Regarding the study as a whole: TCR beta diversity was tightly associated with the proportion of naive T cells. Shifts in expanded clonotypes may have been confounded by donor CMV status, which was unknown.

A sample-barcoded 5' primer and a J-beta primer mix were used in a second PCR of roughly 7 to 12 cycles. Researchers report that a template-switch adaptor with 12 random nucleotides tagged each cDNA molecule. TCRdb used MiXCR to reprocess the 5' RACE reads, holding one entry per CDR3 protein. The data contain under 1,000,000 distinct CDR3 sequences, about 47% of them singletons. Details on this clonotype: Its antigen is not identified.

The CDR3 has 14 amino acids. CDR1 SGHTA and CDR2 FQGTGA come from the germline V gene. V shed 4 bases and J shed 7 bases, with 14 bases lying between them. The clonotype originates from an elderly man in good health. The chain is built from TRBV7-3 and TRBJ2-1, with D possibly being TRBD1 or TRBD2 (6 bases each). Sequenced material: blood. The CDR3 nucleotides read TGTGCCAGCAGCTCCTCGGGGGCGCGAAATGAGCAGTTCTTC. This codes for CASSSSGARNEQFF.